Listed below are T cell receptor beta chains from one sample, sequenced in a study of T-cell memory formation after mild COVID-19. One entry per CDR3 protein results from TCRdb running MiXCR on the 5' RACE reads. The table includes 350,000 to 500,000 distinct CDR3 sequences, more than 15% detected once. Material: PBMCs or a T cell subset sorted from them (not recorded which). Receptors originate from a man aged 18 to 30 who had mild COVID-19 (a few samples of this study predate the infection). Cell type and time point are not known. CDR3s include the opening cysteine and the closing phenylalanine or tryptophan. The D gene is left open where the match is weak. The size field is filled for only some rows; it gives once, few, many or a size class.

D: TRBD1
size: few
length: 16
J: TRBJ1-1
V: TRBV24-1
DNA: TGTGCCACCAGTGATGAGAGCCGGGACAGAGGCACTGAAGCTTTCTTT
CDR3: CATSDESRDRGTEAFF

D: NA
size: NA
length: 14
J: TRBJ1-6
V: TRBV27
DNA: TGTGCCAGCAGTTTCGAGGGTCTCTGGACACCCCTCCACTTT
CDR3: CASSFEGLWTPLHF

D: NA
size: NA
length: 12
J: TRBJ1-1
V: TRBV11-2
DNA: TGTGCCAGCAGCTTTGGACGTCAAGGAGCTTTCTTT
CDR3: CASSFGRQGAFF

D: TRBD2
size: few
length: 17
J: TRBJ2-1
V: TRBV7-8
DNA: TGTGCCAGCAGCGCTAGGGGGGCTAGCGGGTGGTACAATGAGCAGTTCTTC
CDR3: CASSARGASGWYNEQFF

D: NA
size: NA
length: 13
J: TRBJ2-7
V: TRBV3-1
DNA: TGTGCCAGCAGCCAGGCTCTTACCTACGAGCAGTACTTC
CDR3: CASSQALTYEQYF

D: NA
size: NA
length: 16
J: TRBJ2-3
V: TRBV29-1
DNA: TGCAGCGTTGCTAAGGCTTTGGAATCTCTCACAGATACGCAGTATTTT
CDR3: CSVAKALESLTDTQYF

D: NA
size: NA
length: 12
J: TRBJ1-2
V: TRBV12-3/TRBV12-4
DNA: TGTGCCAGCAGTTTAGCCAAGGGTGGCTACACCTTC
CDR3: CASSLAKGGYTF

D: NA
size: NA
length: 11
J: TRBJ2-1
V: TRBV6-5
DNA: TGTGCCAGCAGTTACTTCGATGAGCAGTTCTTC
CDR3: CASSYFDEQFF

D: TRBD2
size: NA
length: 15
J: TRBJ2-3
V: TRBV7-2
DNA: TGTGCCAGCAGCCTCAGCGGGGGGGCAGTTGGTACGCAGTATTTT
CDR3: CASSLSGGAVGTQYF

D: NA
size: NA
length: 14
J: TRBJ2-6
V: TRBV5-4
DNA: TGTGCCAGCAGCTTGACAGCGGGGGCCAACGTCCTGACTTTC
CDR3: CASSLTAGANVLTF

D: TRBD1
size: few
length: 12
J: TRBJ1-2
V: TRBV29-1
DNA: TGCAGCGTTGCGGGACAGGGTCAAGGCTACACCTTC
CDR3: CSVAGQGQGYTF

D: NA
size: few
length: 14
J: TRBJ2-7
V: TRBV15
DNA: TGTGCCACCAGCAGAGGTTCCGCGGGCTCCGAGCAGTACTTC
CDR3: CATSRGSAGSEQYF

D: NA
size: few
length: 13
J: TRBJ2-3
V: TRBV5-5
DNA: TGTGCCAGCAGCTTGGCGGCGCAGACTACGCAGTATTTT
CDR3: CASSLAAQTTQYF

D: NA
size: NA
length: 13
J: TRBJ2-1
V: TRBV14
DNA: TGTGCCAGCAGCCTCGTAATGGGCAATGAGCAGTTCTTC
CDR3: CASSLVMGNEQFF

D: NA
size: few
length: 14
J: TRBJ2-7
V: TRBV5-1
DNA: TGCGCCAGCAGCCTGGGACTTTTCTCCTACGAGCAGTACTTC
CDR3: CASSLGLFSYEQYF

D: NA
size: NA
length: 18
J: TRBJ1-1
V: TRBV11-2
DNA: TGTGCCAGCAGCTCACCAAGGGGGGGAGGTAGCATGAACACTGAAGCTTTCTTT
CDR3: CASSSPRGGGSMNTEAFF

D: TRBD1
size: many
length: 14
J: TRBJ2-2
V: TRBV5-1
DNA: TGCGCCAGCAGTCGGACAGGCGACACCGGGGAGCTGTTTTTT
CDR3: CASSRTGDTGELFF

D: TRBD2
size: NA
length: 17
J: TRBJ2-3
V: TRBV7-6
DNA: TGTGCCAGCAGCCGGGGACTAGCGGGAACCCGGAAGGATACGCAGTATTTT
CDR3: CASSRGLAGTRKDTQYF

D: NA
size: many
length: 16
J: TRBJ1-2
V: TRBV4-1
DNA: TGCGCCAGCAGCCAAGGGAGGATACAACCGACCTATGGCTACACCTTC
CDR3: CASSQGRIQPTYGYTF

D: TRBD1
size: few
length: 12
J: TRBJ2-1
V: TRBV28
DNA: TGTGCCAGCAGTTTAGGGGACAGGGGGCAGTTCTTC
CDR3: CASSLGDRGQFF

D: TRBD1
size: few
length: 14
J: TRBJ1-6
V: TRBV12-3/TRBV12-4
DNA: TGTGCCAGCAGTTTACGGACAGGGGGCACACCCCTCCACTTT
CDR3: CASSLRTGGTPLHF

D: TRBD1
size: few
length: 16
J: TRBJ1-1
V: TRBV2
DNA: TGTGCCAGCAGTGACCCGACAGGGGGGGGGGACACTGAAGCTTTCTTT
CDR3: CASSDPTGGGDTEAFF

D: NA
size: few
length: 12
J: TRBJ1-6
V: TRBV20-1
DNA: TGCAGTGCTAGTCAGCAGGATTCACCCCTCCACTTT
CDR3: CSASQQDSPLHF

D: NA
size: NA
length: 15
J: TRBJ1-5
V: TRBV18
DNA: TGTGCCAGCTCACCCCGGGGGACATCGGATCAGCCCCAGCATTTT
CDR3: CASSPRGTSDQPQHF

D: TRBD1
size: few
length: 15
J: TRBJ1-5
V: TRBV15
DNA: TGTGCCACCAGCAGTTACGACAGGGGGGATCAGCCCCAGCATTTT
CDR3: CATSSYDRGDQPQHF

D: TRBD1
size: NA
length: 15
J: TRBJ2-1
V: TRBV7-2
DNA: TGTGCCAGCAGCTTAAACCGGGACAGGGGTGGTGAGCAGTTCTTC
CDR3: CASSLNRDRGGEQFF

D: NA
size: NA
length: 16
J: TRBJ1-1
V: TRBV5-6
DNA: TGTGCCAGCAAGCAAATGAGATTGGGCCCGAACACTGAAGCTTTCTTT
CDR3: CASKQMRLGPNTEAFF

D: NA
size: NA
length: 13
J: TRBJ2-1
V: TRBV4-3
DNA: TGCGCCAGCAGCCAAGATAACTACAATGAGCAGTTCTTC
CDR3: CASSQDNYNEQFF